This TCR beta chain was documented in a study of T cell responses to AZD1222 COVID-19 vaccine (dated by TCRdb to about 2021). General notes on the study: AZD1222 recipients with second doses at about 4 weeks or about 12 weeks were pooled, because spike-specific TCR depth and breadth did not differ between schedules. A total of approximately 250 trial participants underwent TCR sequencing, of whom 207 had received two doses of AZD1222 and around 25 had received two doses of the MenACWY control vaccine. Trial participants were enrolled by age into 18-55, 56-69 and 70-plus year subgroups, with around 150, 28 and 57 TCR-sequenced participants respectively.

With regard to this clone: Its antigen specificity is not known. No much larger clone exists at a distance of one base, and base qualities are not known.

Overall results and qualifications from the work: Spike-specific TCR breadth and depth rose significantly after two AZD1222 doses compared with day 0 and with MenACWY recipients. CD4 TCRs associated with the vaccine covered the entire spike protein, and the dominant responses were in regions 160-218 and 743-854. Because no day 14 peak-response samples were available, repertoires were characterized only after the peak T cell response. Conclusions about previously exposed vaccinees are limited because only six or seven AZD1222 recipients were SARS-CoV-2 seropositive at baseline. Epitopes outside the regions mutated in the B.1.351 and B.1.1.7 variants were reportedly recognized by nearly half of the unique spike-specific TCRs. In the small 56-69-year group, the increase in depth fell short of significance, most likely because of low power. Most participants were white British and females outnumbered males, and the authors suggested that clonal diversity may have been underestimated.

The germline V gene gives CDR1 as SNHLY and CDR2 as FYNNEI. V drops 4 bases and J drops 1 base, leaving 10 bases in between. The CDR3 goes from the cysteine to the phenylalanine over 14 residues. Solely the CDR3 DNA is kept, with 42 bases framed from the first base. The intended sense of this specimen's time point label: baseline before first vaccination. Vaccinee samples came from UK trials COV001 and COV002, including a single-blind randomized controlled phase 2/3 trial of AZD1222 (ChAdOx1 nCoV-19) in healthy adults. Trial participant PBMC samples were collected at day 0 and day 28 after the second dose for TCRbeta chain sequencing. The CDR3 regions of human TCRbeta chains were subjected to immunosequencing. In the paper's pipeline: Repertoire TCRs were matched against a reference library of SARS-CoV-2-specific TCRs generated with the MIRA antigen-specificity platform. Breadth was defined as the fraction of unique TCRs that were SARS-CoV-2-associated. Depth was defined as the fraction of total T cells that were SARS-CoV-2-associated. Each spike-specific TCR was assigned to its reactive spike region and to a CD4 or CD8 class using the MIRA data. Log10-transformed breadth and depth values were compared by one-way ANOVA with Sidak's multiple comparisons tests. TCRdb mirrors the immuneACCESS table, restricted to in-frame sequences. Some clones are absent from its copies; in checked studies, under half trace to an unresolved V gene, and the reason for the others is unknown. V, J and clone size are taken as reported in that table, and D and trimming were inferred from the DNA itself. The sample includes 77,000 or so clones, with around 88% observed a single time. Less than 20% of the sample is in the top ten clones.

The source material was peripheral blood, sampled on day 0 of AZD1222 vaccination. The chain employs TRBV2 and TRBJ1-1; the D gene is perhaps TRBD1, on 5 matching bases. This receptor was obtained from an adult in good health. CDR3 protein: CASSVGQWNTEAFF. The DNA is TGTGCCAGCAGTGTAGGACAATGGAACACTGAAGCTTTCTTT.